This TCR beta chain was sequenced in a study of metastatic and nonmetastatic thyroid tumors. Germline V CDR1 and CDR2: DFQATT, SNEGSKA (reference sequence). The V end was cut by 5 bases, the J end by 4 bases, with 17 bases between. The CDR3 runs to 14 residues. In the authors' workflow: The authors used CDR3 differences across clinicopathological groups to build a distant-metastasis classifier for papillary thyroid cancer. TCRdb re-clonotyped the PCR reads via MiXCR. TCRdb, rather than the study authors, made the V and J calls. The repertoire holds 35,000 to 50,000 clones, with roughly 18% as singletons. Until they underwent thyroid surgery, no patient had received any treatment. This clone came up many times.

The specimen sequenced was blood. This sequence originates from a female donor with papillary thyroid cancer or a benign thyroid nodule (not recorded which). Some clones in this sample may be carry-over from other donors' samples. This sequence joins TRBV20-1 and TRBJ1-1, with TRBD1 as a possible D gene (5 bases). CDR3 nucleotides: TGCAGTGCTGTACCACCCGGGGCGGGCACTGAAGCTTTCTTT. Amino acid sequence: CSAVPPGAGTEAFF.